This entry lists 20 T cell receptor beta chains sequenced from one sample in a study of identical twins. TCRdb analysed the 5' RACE reads with MiXCR anew, one entry per CDR3 protein. Of about 1.7 million distinct CDR3 sequences detected, more than 30% appear once; the ten largest clones hold over 0.25%. The source material was cord blood. Receptors were obtained from a newborn girl in good health.

The chain employs TRBV4-1 and TRBJ2-3; D might be TRBD2 (5 bases). Trimming pared 0 bases from V and 2 bases from J, leaving 27 bases between. The CDR3 has 21 amino acids. Germline values: CDR1 MGHRA, CDR2 YSYEKL. This chain's CDR3 is CASSQDRPLNTPRELTDTQYF. The CDR3 region has the DNA TGCGCCAGCAGCCAAGATCGACCGCTTAATACTCCAAGGGAGCTCACAGATACGCAGTATTTT.

The V call is TRBV7-6, the J call TRBJ2-5, with D possibly TRBD2 on 5 matching bases. In germline, CDR1 is SGHVS, CDR2 FNYEAQ. This CDR3 region has 15 residues. Trimming cost V 6 bases and J 1 base, with 15 bases left between them. In DNA, the CDR3 is TGTGCCAGCAGTGGTCGACGGGGAGTCCAAGAGACCCAGTACTTC. Residues: CASSGRRGVQETQYF.

This clonotype was found once. V gene TRBV6-6 combines with J gene TRBJ2-7; TRBD2 is a possible D gene (5 bases). This CDR3 has 11 residues. Germline V gene lookup returns CDR1 MNHNY and CDR2 SVGAGI (reference sequence). Trimming took off 11 bases at V and 2 bases at J, with 10 bases between the two ends. The CDR3 DNA reads TGTGCCGCGGGCAGGACCTACGAGCAGTACTTC. Encoded protein: CAAGRTYEQYF.

This rearrangement joins TRBV10-3 to TRBJ1-5; no definite D call. CDR3 length: 14 residues. V dropped 4 bases and J dropped 0 bases, with 7 bases sitting between them. Germline V lookup: CDR1 ENHRY, CDR2 SYGVKD. CDR3 protein: CAISVEYSNQPQHF. DNA of the CDR3: TGTGCCATCAGTGTTGAGTATAGCAATCAGCCCCAGCATTTT.

Points on this clonotype: A read error may account for a junction end that differs from germline. The chain employs TRBV20-1 and TRBJ2-3; D is possibly TRBD1 (5 bases). The CDR3 runs 13 residues. The germline V gene encodes CDR1 DFQATT and CDR2 SNEGSKA (reference sequence). For the CDR3, the DNA is TGCAGTGCTAGCAAGACAGCCACAGATACGCAGGATTTT. It codes for CSASKTATDTQDF.

This clonotype showed up just once. Since a much larger clone is just one base distant, this may be a read error. This chain uses TRBV29-1 with TRBJ2-7; 9 nucleotides match TRBD2. There are 13 residues in the CDR3. Germline V CDR1 and CDR2: SQVTM, ANQGSEA. The junction had 12 bases not matched to a gene; V was cut back by 8 bases and J by 7 bases. Here the CDR3 DNA reads TGCAGCTTCAGCGGGAGGTCCTACAATGAGCAGTACTTC. Its protein is CSFSGRSYNEQYF.

This clonotype has a handful of counts. The rearrangement links TRBV27 to TRBJ2-1; TRBD2 matches at 10 bases. Germline V gives CDR1 MNHEY, CDR2 SMNVEV (reference sequence). V lost 1 base, J lost 8 bases, and 11 bases stayed unmatched. The CDR3 is 17 residues long. The DNA for the CDR3 is TGTGCCAGCAGTTTATGGCTAGCGGGAGAGTCAGGCCATGAGCAGTTCTTC. This translates into CASSLWLAGESGHEQFF.

This clonotype was detected a few times. The chain joins TRBV7-8 to TRBJ2-7, with 7 bases that match TRBD2. V was clipped by 5 bases and J by 0 bases; unmatched bases: 7. CDR1 is SGHVS, CDR2 FQNEAQ, per germline. The CDR3 extends over 15 amino acids. CDR3: CASSLGTTRSYEQYF. DNA of the CDR3: TGTGCCAGCAGCCTGGGGACTACTCGCTCCTACGAGCAGTACTTC.

The rearrangement joins TRBV10-3 to TRBJ1-6; weak D call: TRBD1 (5 bases). From germline, CDR1 is ENHRY and CDR2 SYGVKD. V was cut by 8 bases and J by 7 bases, with 12 bases left in between. The CDR3 covers 13 residues. CDR3 in amino acids: CAIATGGNSPLHF. CDR3 nucleotide sequence: TGTGCCATCGCGACGGGGGGAAATTCACCCCTCCACTTT.

The table lists this clonotype with a few counts. The V and J genes are TRBV24-1 and TRBJ2-5; D may be TRBD1 (5 bases). The germline V gene encodes CDR1 KGHDR and CDR2 SFDVKD. This CDR3 region has 15 residues. Trimming removed 4 bases from V and 1 base from J, with 12 bases in between. CDR3 in DNA: TGTGCCACCAGTGACGCCAGGGCGCTCCAAGAGACCCAGTACTTC. Encoded protein: CATSDARALQETQYF.

This clonotype was found a few times. The chain recombines TRBV5-1 with TRBJ2-2; D is unclear. CDR1 and CDR2 from the germline V gene are SGHRS and YFSETQ. The CDR3 contains 14 residues. The V end was cut by 4 bases, the J end by 2 bases, with 9 bases between. This CDR3 is CASSAALNTGELFF. The CDR3 DNA follows: TGCGCCAGCAGCGCGGCGCTCAACACCGGGGAGCTGTTTTTT. The whole variable domain, remainder taken from reference TRBV5-1 and TRBJ2-2, is KAGVTQTPRYLIKTRGQQVTLSCSPISGHRSVSWYQQTPGQGLQFLFEYFSETQRNKGNFPGRFSGRQFSNSRSEMNVSTLELGDSALYLCASSAALNTGELFFGEGSRLTVL.

The chain links TRBV6-1 to TRBJ2-7; 14 bases match TRBD2. In germline, CDR1 is MNHNS, CDR2 SASEGT. The CDR3 loop spans 15 amino acids. Germline trimming cut 4 bases from V and 7 bases from J; bases unmatched to any gene: 6. The CDR3 sequence is CASSVGTSGGFEQYF. CDR3 coding DNA: TGTGCCAGCAGTGTCGGGACTAGCGGGGGATTTGAGCAGTACTTC.

The chain is built from TRBV6-1 and TRBJ2-1; 8 nucleotides agree with TRBD1. The junction had 7 bases not matched to a gene; V was cut back by 7 bases and J by 2 bases. Germline assignment: CDR1 MNHNS and CDR2 SASEGT. This CDR3 spans 15 amino acids. DNA of the CDR3: TGTGCCAGCAAGGGAGACAGGGGCCCCTACAATGAGCAGTTCTTC. Translated: CASKGDRGPYNEQFF.

The chain combines TRBV10-3 with TRBJ2-1, with D perhaps TRBD2 (5 bases). The end of the DNA fits TRBJ2-7 better, so the J call may be wrong. Germline lookup yields CDR1 ENHRY and CDR2 SYGVKD. The CDR3 totals 14 residues. CDR3 bases: TGTGCCTCCAATAGCGAGTTCTTTTACAATGAGCAGTACTTC. Encoded protein: CASNSEFFYNEQYF.

The rearrangement links TRBV9 to TRBJ1-1; possibly TRBD1 for D (5 bases). Germline V lookup: CDR1 SGDLS, CDR2 YYNGEE. V was shortened by 0 bases and J by 1 base, with 10 bases between the two germline ends. The CDR3 consists of 15 residues. CDR3: CASSVGLGPNTEAFF. CDR3 DNA sequence: TGTGCCAGCAGCGTAGGTTTGGGACCGAACACTGAAGCTTTCTTT. Variable domain in full (rest from reference TRBV9 and TRBJ1-1): DSGVTQTPKHLITATGQRVTLRCSPRSGDLSVYWYQQSLDQGLQFLIQYYNGEERAKGNILERFSAQQFPDLHSELNLSSLELGDSALYFCASSVGLGPNTEAFFGQGTRLTVV.

The chain carries TRBV9 and TRBJ2-3; 10 positions match TRBD2. Per the germline V gene, CDR1 is SGDLS and CDR2 is YYNGEE. After removal of 3 bases from V and 4 bases from J, the junction contained 8 bases not matched to a gene. The CDR3 runs 16 residues. CDR3 region: CASSASLAGLSDTQYF. CDR3 sequence (DNA): TGTGCCAGCAGCGCTTCACTAGCGGGGCTGTCAGATACGCAGTATTTT. The whole variable domain, remainder taken from reference TRBV9 and TRBJ2-3, is DSGVTQTPKHLITATGQRVTLRCSPRSGDLSVYWYQQSLDQGLQFLIQYYNGEERAKGNILERFSAQQFPDLHSELNLSSLELGDSALYFCASSASLAGLSDTQYFGPGTRLTVL.

This chain links TRBV15 with TRBJ2-3; 7 bases are a match to TRBD2. The CDR3 is made up of 15 amino acids. Per the germline V gene, CDR1 is LNHNV and CDR2 is YYDKDF (reference sequence). V gave up 1 base and J gave up 0 bases; unmatched junction bases: 1. CDR3 residues: CATSRVGGSTDTQYF. Written as DNA, the CDR3 is TGTGCCACCAGCAGAGTGGGGGGGAGCACAGATACGCAGTATTTT.

The V and J genes are TRBV7-2 and TRBJ2-5; 9 nucleotides agree with TRBD2. The CDR3 runs 14 residues. Trimming took 5 bases from V and 9 from J; bases not matched to a gene: 10. Germline CDR1 SGHTA, CDR2 FQGNSA. The CDR3 spells CASSLSGGGEAQYF. The CDR3 nucleotides are TGTGCCAGCAGCCTTAGCGGGGGTGGGGAGGCCCAGTACTTC.

Concerning this clonotype: The junction shows a germline mismatch at one end, possibly a read error. V and J are TRBV20-1 and TRBJ2-7; 8 bases match TRBD2. CDR3 length equals 13 residues. The germline gives CDR1 DFQATT, CDR2 SNEGSKA (reference sequence). CDR3 protein: CSAHSGDSHEQYF. Here the CDR3 DNA reads TGCAGTGCCCATAGCGGGGACTCCCACGAGCAGTACTTC.

This chain links TRBV12-3 or TRBV12-4 with TRBJ2-1; D gene uncertain. This CDR3 spans 14 amino acids. V was pared by 1 base and J by 6 bases, with 10 bases between. The CDR3 is CASSLGVYSNEQFF. For the CDR3, the DNA is TGTGCCAGCAGTTTAGGGGTTTACTCCAATGAGCAGTTCTTC.